The 10 T cell receptor beta chains in this list originate from one sample, sequenced in a study of metastatic and nonmetastatic thyroid tumors. The entire patient cohort was treatment-naive prior to thyroid surgery. TCRdb re-called the PCR reads with MiXCR. The top ten clones hold over 15% of a sample with under 7,500 clones, 3% to 3.5% of them seen once. Material for sequencing was tumor tissue. The origin of the receptors is a female donor with papillary thyroid cancer or a benign thyroid nodule (not recorded which). Some clones in this sample may be carry-over from other donors' samples.

This clone is termed medium-sized. V and J are TRBV6-2 or TRBV6-3 and TRBJ2-7; a possible D gene is TRBD2 (6 bases). This CDR3 has 15 residues. Germline CDR1 and CDR2: MNHEY and SVGEGT. Trimming stripped 6 bases from V and 2 bases from J, with 17 bases between. For the CDR3, the DNA is TGTGCCAGCAGCGAAAGAGGGCGGAGGGCCTACGAGCAGTACTTC. This codes for CASSERGRRAYEQYF.

This clone was detected many times. The chain is built from TRBV5-4 and TRBJ1-1; 7 positions match TRBD1. The CDR3 is made up of 14 amino acids. In germline, CDR1 is SGHNT, CDR2 YYREEE (reference sequence). Unmatched junction bases numbered 7, after V lost 3 bases and J lost 5 bases. The CDR3, as DNA: TGTGCCAGCAGCTACAGGGGTCGAGTGACTGAAGCTTTCTTT. As protein: CASSYRGRVTEAFF.

This clone is labeled as medium-sized. This rearrangement joins TRBV2 to TRBJ1-5; the match to TRBD1 covers 8 bases. CDR1 is SNHLY, CDR2 FYNNEI, per germline. Trimming took 5 bases from V and 2 from J; bases not matched to a gene: 2. CDR3 length: 14 amino acids. The CDR3 nucleotides read TGTGCCAGCAGTTCGACAGGGGGCAATCAGCCCCAGCATTTT. It codes for CASSSTGGNQPQHF. Complete variable domain (other parts from reference TRBV2 and TRBJ1-5): EPEVTQTPSHQVTQMGQEVILRCVPISNHLYFYWYRQILGQKVEFLVSFYNNEISEKSEIFDDQFSVERPDGSNFTLKIRSTKLEDSAMYFCASSSTGGNQPQHFGDGTRLSIL.

Points on this clone: The junction does not match germline at one end; this may be a read error. This chain links TRBV30 with TRBJ2-7; unclear D gene. In germline, CDR1 is GTSNPN, CDR2 SVGIG (reference sequence). CDR3 length: 12 residues. Here the CDR3 reads CAWGVYGYEQYF. The CDR3 DNA sequence: TGTGCCTGGGGTGTTTACGGTTACGAACAGTACTTC. Full variable domain (remainder filled in from reference TRBV30 and TRBJ2-7): SQTIHQWPATLVQPVGSPLSLECTVEGTSNPNLYWYRQAAGRGLQLLFYSVGIGQISSEVPQNLSASRPQDRQFILSSKKLLLSDSGFYLCAWGVYGYEQYFGPGTRLTVT.

This clone was seen ten or more times. This chain joins TRBV11-3 and TRBJ2-3; D unresolved. Germline CDR1 is SGHNT and CDR2 is YENEEA. The length of the CDR3 is 11 residues. Trimming removed 6 bases at V and 6 bases at J, with 7 bases between. The CDR3 sequence: CASRFSDTQYF. The CDR3 region has the DNA TGTGCCAGCAGATTCTCCGATACGCAGTATTTT.

This clone is classed as medium-sized. The CDR3, as DNA: TGTGCCAGCAGCTGGACATCTAACTATGGCTACACCTTC. It is translated as CASSWTSNYGYTF. V is TRBV6-1 and J is TRBJ1-2; possibly TRBD1 for D (5 bases). Germline V gene sequence: CDR1 MNHNS, CDR2 SASEGT. This CDR3 spans 13 amino acids. The V gene lost 6 bases and the J gene lost 0 bases, with 8 bases spanning the gap.

This clone has at least ten counts. The chain carries TRBV10-1 and TRBJ2-3; 8 nucleotides agree with TRBD2. Germline values: CDR1 WNHNN, CDR2 SYGVQD (reference sequence). The length of the CDR3 is 14 residues. V shed 8 bases, J shed 4 bases, and the junction held 8 bases outside the gene matches. The CDR3 is CASSRLAPSDTQYF. CDR3 bases: TGCGCCAGCTCCCGACTAGCGCCTTCAGATACGCAGTATTTT.

By share, this clone counts as medium-sized. This chain connects TRBV5-5 to TRBJ1-2; 8 bases align to TRBD1. The CDR3 contains 13 residues. Looked up from germline, CDR1 is SGHKS and CDR2 is YYEKEE (reference sequence). The V segment lost 4 bases and the J segment 8 bases; nucleotides outside the gene matches: 7. The CDR3 DNA sequence: TGTGCCAGCAGCCAGGACAGGGCGATAGGCTACACCTTC. Translation gives CASSQDRAIGYTF.

This clone appeared many times. The chain couples TRBV3-1 to TRBJ1-2; 10 nucleotides match TRBD1. CDR3 length: 17 amino acids. Trimming at V came to 4 bases and at J to 4 bases, leaving 12 bases not matched to a gene. Per the germline V gene, CDR1 is LGHDT and CDR2 is YNNKEL (reference sequence). The CDR3 DNA reads TGTGCCAGCAGCCCCCGGGACAGGGGTTCATTTGGCTATGGCTACACCTTC. Its translation: CASSPRDRGSFGYGYTF.

As concerns this clone: The junction departs from germline at one end; a sequencing error may be responsible. The CDR3 here is CASRLALGHGFTDTQYF. The CDR3 nucleotides read TGCGCCAGCAGATTGGCGTTAGGACATGGGTTCACAGATACGCAGTATTTT. J is TRBJ2-3 and V is TRBV5-1, with D possibly being TRBD1 (5 bases). Per the germline V gene, CDR1 is SGHRS and CDR2 is YFSETQ. This CDR3 is 17 amino acids long.